Listed here are 16 T cell receptor beta chains from one sample, sequenced in a study of blood T cell repertoires in COVID-19. The repertoire was sequenced with immunoSEQ multiplex PCR; TCRdb's copy has only in-frame clones and lacks some. The sample has 75,000 to 100,000 clones, around 87% seen once. The sample was peripheral blood. The receptors here all came from a human donor with acute or convalescent COVID-19. The donor label of this sample is uncertain.

The rearrangement joins TRBV28 to TRBJ2-7; TRBD1 might be the D (6 bases). The CDR3 loop spans 14 amino acids. The germline CDR1 and CDR2 sequences are MDHEN and SYDVKM. Trimming shortened V by 7 bases and J by 3 bases, and 16 bases separated the two germline ends. CDR3 loop: CASTLWGRNYEQYF. DNA for the CDR3: TGTGCCAGCACCTTGTGGGGGCGGAACTACGAGCAGTACTTC.

V is TRBV2 and J is TRBJ1-1; D unclear. This CDR3 has 11 amino acids. Trimming stripped 5 bases from V and 7 bases from J, with 8 bases between. CDR1 is SNHLY, CDR2 FYNNEI, per germline. CDR3 in DNA: TGTGCCAGCAGTAGATGGAGTGAAGCTTTCTTT. Amino acid sequence: CASSRWSEAFF.

The rearrangement uses TRBV27 and TRBJ2-2, with 7 nucleotides matching TRBD1. The trim removed 5 bases at V and 4 bases at J, leaving 10 bases unmatched. Germline V CDR1 and CDR2: MNHEY, SMNVEV (reference sequence). CDR3 length: 16 residues. As DNA, the CDR3 is TGTGCCAGCAGTCTCCGGGACAGACCAATCACCGGGGAGCTGTTTTTT. This sequence encodes CASSLRDRPITGELFF.

The rearrangement links TRBV5-1 to TRBJ1-6; D remains ambiguous. The germline V gene encodes CDR1 SGHRS and CDR2 YFSETQ. The CDR3 runs to 14 residues. Trimming cost V 1 base and J 8 bases, with 10 bases left between them. DNA of the CDR3: TGCGCCAGCAGCTTGTCGGGAATTGATTCACCCCTCCACTTT. Its protein is CASSLSGIDSPLHF.

This clone was seen a single time. The gene calls are TRBV7-6 and TRBJ2-1; possible D gene TRBD1, 6 bases. Germline V gene sequence: CDR1 SGHVS, CDR2 FNYEAQ. CDR3 size: 16 residues. Trimming left V 3 bases short and J 5 bases short, with 17 bases between. CDR3 bases: TGTGCCAGCAGCTTGCAGAACACAGGGTTCCACAATGAGCAGTTCTTC. It yields the protein CASSLQNTGFHNEQFF.

The CDR3 DNA is TGTGCCTGGAGTACCATGGGGGGTAACACCGGGGAGCTGTTTTTT. Residues: CAWSTMGGNTGELFF. The V gene is TRBV30, the J gene TRBJ2-2; D is possibly TRBD2 (6 bases). Per the germline V gene, CDR1 is GTSNPN and CDR2 is SVGIG (reference sequence). V dropped 2 bases and J dropped 2 bases, with 12 bases sitting between them. The CDR3 length is 15 residues.

V gene TRBV4-1 combines with J gene TRBJ1-5; D is unresolved. The CDR3 is 12 amino acids. The V end was cut by 1 base, the J end by 6 bases, with 4 bases between. CDR1 is MGHRA and CDR2 is YSYEKL in the germline V gene. The DNA for the CDR3 is TGCGCCAGCAGCCAAGGGAGTCAGCCCCAGCATTTT. The encoded protein is CASSQGSQPQHF.

V gene TRBV7-8 combines with J gene TRBJ1-2; D is perhaps TRBD1 (5 bases). The ends were cut back, 1 base at V and 0 bases at J, with 9 bases in the middle. The CDR3 length is 15 residues. Germline assignment: CDR1 SGHVS and CDR2 FQNEAQ. In DNA, the CDR3 is TGTGCCAGCAGCTTAGAGGGGTGGCCTAACTATGGCTACACCTTC. Its translation is CASSLEGWPNYGYTF.

The J gene is TRBJ2-2, the V gene TRBV27, with unresolved D. The CDR3 contains 12 residues. V was trimmed by 4 bases and J by 8 bases, leaving 8 bases between them. Germline CDR1 reads MNHEY; CDR2 reads SMNVEV (reference sequence). Here the CDR3 DNA reads TGTGCCAGCAGTTACTTCAGGGGGGAGCTGTTTTTT. This codes for CASSYFRGELFF.

The chain's CDR3 is CASRPGTAQETQYF. The CDR3 nucleotides are TGTGCCAGTAGACCCGGGACAGCCCAAGAGACCCAGTACTTC. The rearrangement links TRBV19 to TRBJ2-5; 7 positions match TRBD1. Germline V gives CDR1 LNHDA, CDR2 SQIVND (reference sequence). V dropped 6 bases and J dropped 1; count of bases not matched to a gene: 5. The length of the CDR3 is 14 residues.

CDR3 in DNA: TGTGCCCTCACCGGGGGGCTACGCCAAGAGACCCAGTACTTC. Its translation is CALTGGLRQETQYF. This chain uses TRBV19 with TRBJ2-5; D might be TRBD2 (7 bases). Trimming took 11 bases from V and 1 from J, leaving 17 bases between them. Per germline, CDR1 LNHDA and CDR2 SQIVND (reference sequence). The CDR3 contains 14 residues. Complete variable domain (other parts from reference TRBV19 and TRBJ2-5): DGGITQSPKYLFRKEGQNVTLSCEQNLNHDAMYWYRQDPGQGLRLIYYSQIVNDFQKGDIAEGYSVSREKKESFPLTVTSAQKNPTAFYLCALTGGLRQETQYFGPGTRLLVL.

The chain is built from TRBV7-2 and TRBJ1-5, with TRBD1 matching 8 bases. The CDR3 contains 14 residues. The junction had 2 bases not matched to a gene; V was cut back by 4 bases and J by 3 bases. Germline V gene lookup returns CDR1 SGHTA and CDR2 FQGNSA. The CDR3: CASSSQGDNQPQHF. CDR3 DNA sequence: TGTGCCAGCAGCTCACAGGGGGACAATCAGCCCCAGCATTTT.

The CDR3 coding sequence is TGTGCCAGCAGCGTTACCGGGACTCTCCATCAAGAGACCCAGTACTTC. Protein product: CASSVTGTLHQETQYF. The chain combines TRBV9 with TRBJ2-5, with a possible D match to TRBD2 (6 bases). CDR3 length equals 16 residues. Per the germline V gene, CDR1 is SGDLS and CDR2 is YYNGEE. The V and J ends lost 2 bases and 2 bases respectively, with 16 bases between them.

This clone was observed once. The J gene is TRBJ2-5, the V gene TRBV2; the match to TRBD2 covers 8 bases. The CDR3 runs 15 residues. Germline CDR1 is SNHLY and CDR2 is FYNNEI. V shed 7 bases and J 3 bases; nucleotides not matched to a gene: 10. This CDR3 reads CASKRLARVEETQYF. The DNA for the CDR3 is TGTGCCAGCAAGAGACTAGCGAGAGTCGAAGAGACCCAGTACTTC.

This sequence joins TRBV7-6 and TRBJ2-5; TRBD2 is a possible D gene (6 bases). CDR1 and CDR2 (germline): SGHVS, FNYEAQ. The CDR3 sequence is 15 residues long. Trimming shortened V by 4 bases and J by 5 bases, and 17 bases separated the two germline ends. The CDR3 spells CASSSPGLLGETQYF. In nucleotides, the CDR3 is TGTGCCAGCAGCTCTCCGGGACTGCTGGGGGAGACCCAGTACTTC.

This sequence joins TRBV15 and TRBJ1-2; 11 bases map to TRBD1. Germline loops: CDR1 LNHNV, CDR2 YYDKDF (reference sequence). The CDR3 contains 17 residues. The ends lost 1 base at V and 2 bases at J; junction bases unmatched: 6. CDR3 amino acids: CATSRGSRDRGNYGYTF. The CDR3 DNA reads as TGTGCCACCAGCAGAGGGAGCCGGGACAGGGGGAACTATGGCTACACCTTC.